This TCR beta chain is drawn from a study of T cells in Graves' hyperthyroidism and ophthalmopathy. The study, taken as a whole, reports: Ophthalmopathy cases were set apart from stable hyperthyroidism by a 13 V-J model.

The investigators amplified TCR beta CDR3 regions from RNA transcripts. The HTBI set primed first-round TCR CDR3 RT-PCR. Each CDR3 protein is one row after TCRdb ran MiXCR on the multiplex PCR reads. The repertoire consists of under 350,000 distinct CDR3 sequences, with 15% to 20% occurring once and the leading ten covering about 53%. Graves' hyperthyroidism showing no ophthalmopathy progression within 18 months was considered stable. Fresh 10 ml peripheral blood yielded PBMCs. CDR3 size: 13 residues. Germline CDR1 SGHTA, CDR2 FQGTGA. Trimming left V 5 bases short and J 4 bases short, with 11 bases between. Worth noting for this clonotype: Its target is unknown.

This chain uses TRBV7-3 with TRBJ2-5; weak D call: TRBD2 (6 bases). The source is a woman between 50 and 59 years old with Graves' hyperthyroidism. The sequencing input was blood. CDR3 coding DNA: TGTGCCAGCAGCCGGGAGCGAGCAGAGACCCAGTACTTC. This codes for CASSRERAETQYF.